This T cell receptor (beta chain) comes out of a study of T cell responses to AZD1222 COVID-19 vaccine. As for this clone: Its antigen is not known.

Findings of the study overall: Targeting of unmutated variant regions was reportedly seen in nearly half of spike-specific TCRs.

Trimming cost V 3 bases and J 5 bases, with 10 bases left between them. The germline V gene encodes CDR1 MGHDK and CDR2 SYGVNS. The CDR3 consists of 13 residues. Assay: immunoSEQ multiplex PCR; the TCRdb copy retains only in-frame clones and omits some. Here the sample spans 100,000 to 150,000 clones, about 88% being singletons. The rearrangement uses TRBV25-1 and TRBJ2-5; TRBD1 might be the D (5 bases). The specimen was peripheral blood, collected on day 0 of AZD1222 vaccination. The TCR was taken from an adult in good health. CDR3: CASSEVWGETQYF. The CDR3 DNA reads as TGTGCCAGCAGTGAGGTCTGGGGCGAGACCCAGTACTTC.